These T cell receptor beta chains were read from a single sample in a study of blood T cell repertoires in COVID-19. Libraries were prepared by immunoSEQ multiplex PCR; TCRdb keeps only in-frame clonotypes and omits some of them. The table records tens of thousands of clones, about 89% of them present only once. The sequenced sample consisted of peripheral blood. Receptor source: a man between 65 and 79 years old with active or convalescent COVID-19. Each CDR3 is given with its conserved first and last residue. The order of the fields is V gene, J gene, D gene, clone size, CDR3 DNA, CDR3 protein. A D gene is named only where the DNA matches it firmly. A row's size may be missing; if present it is once, few, many or a size class.

TRBV4-2	TRBJ2-7	TRBD2	.	TGTGCCAGCAGCCCGAGGGTTCTAGCGGGAGGTGGGACCTACGAGCAGTACTTC	CASSPRVLAGGGTYEQYF
TRBV7-3	TRBJ2-3	TRBD1	.	TGTGCCAGCAGCCCGACAGGGGTCGTTAGAGATACGCAGTATTTT	CASSPTGVVRDTQYF
TRBV2	TRBJ2-2	.	.	TGTGCCAGCAGTGTCGGCGGGGTATTGAACACCGGGGAGCTGTTTTTT	CASSVGGVLNTGELFF
TRBV28	TRBJ1-2	.	.	TGTGCCAGCAGTCCCCCCGGGGGGTACTATGGCTACACCTTC	CASSPPGGYYGYTF
TRBV28	TRBJ2-6	.	.	TGTGCCAGCAGTTTATTCGGGACACCGAGCTCTGGGGCCAACGTCCTGACTTTC	CASSLFGTPSSGANVLTF
TRBV5-1	TRBJ2-3	.	.	TGCGCCAGCACCGAGACTAGTCCTCCCACAGATACGCAGTATTTT	CASTETSPPTDTQYF
TRBV7-2	TRBJ1-1	.	.	TGTGCCAGCAGCTTGAAGGGGAGGTCTACTGAAGCTTTCTTT	CASSLKGRSTEAFF
TRBV28	TRBJ2-5	.	.	TGTGCCAGCAGCGGGGATGTAGAGACCCAGTACTTC	CASSGDVETQYF
TRBV7-2	TRBJ1-1	.	.	TGTGCCAGCAGCTTAACACTAACGGTCGGCACTGAAGCTTTCTTT	CASSLTLTVGTEAFF
TRBV6-5	TRBJ2-1	TRBD1	.	TGTGCCAGCAGTTTCCAGGGACAGGTAATCAATGAGCAGTTCTTC	CASSFQGQVINEQFF
TRBV19	TRBJ1-1	.	.	TGTGCCAGTAGTATAACGGGAGGACCCAACACTGAAGCTTTCTTT	CASSITGGPNTEAFF
TRBV6-5	TRBJ2-2	TRBD2	once	TGTGCCAGCTTCCGGGGGGGGCCCGGGGAGCTGTTTTTT	CASFRGGPGELFF
TRBV28	TRBJ2-2	.	once	TGTGCCAGCAACTCCCCCACCGGGGAGCTGTTTTTT	CASNSPTGELFF
TRBV28	TRBJ1-5	TRBD1	.	TGTGCCAGCAGGCAGGGGGCTGCCGTTCAGCCCCAGCATTTT	CASRQGAAVQPQHF
TRBV4-1	TRBJ1-1	.	.	TGCGCCAGCAGCCAAAGCATGGTGGTTAACTCTGAAGCTTTCTTT	CASSQSMVVNSEAFF
TRBV6-1	TRBJ2-3	TRBD1	.	TGTGCCAGCAGTGAATGGGGGGGACAGGGGAAAGATACGCAGTATTTT	CASSEWGGQGKDTQYF
TRBV6-1	TRBJ1-1	.	.	TGTGCCAGCAGTGAATCTTGGAAGGGGAAAGGGGCTGAAGCTTTCTTT	CASSESWKGKGAEAFF
TRBV18	TRBJ1-5	.	.	TGTGCCAGCTCACCCGGACAAACCAATCAGCCCCAGCATTTT	CASSPGQTNQPQHF